This T cell receptor beta chain was recorded in a study of T-cell reconstitution after alpha-beta-depleted transplantation in children. This clonotype was picked up a small number of times. CDR3 length equals 16 residues. Trimming removed 0 bases from V and 5 bases from J; junction bases left unmatched: 6. Unique molecular identifiers were incorporated into the prepared TCRbeta library. One entry per CDR3 protein, called by TCRdb with MiXCR from the PCR reads. Among around 370,000 distinct CDR3 sequences, 10% were seen once, and the ten largest hold around 2.3%. The sample here was PBMCs from the stem cell graft donor, taken from the stem cell graft. V is TRBV12-3 or TRBV12-4 and J is TRBJ1-5, with 8 bases matching TRBD1. The sequence was collected from a human donor who donated a stem cell graft to a child with acute lymphoblastic leukemia. The CDR3 region is CASSLAQGARDQPQHF. The CDR3 coding sequence is TGTGCCAGCAGTTTAGCCCAGGGGGCTCGGGATCAGCCCCAGCATTTT.